Here is one TCR beta chain with its context. The data derive from a study of blood T cell repertoires in COVID-19. Study-wide background: PBMCs, B-cell-depleted T cells, or T cells provided the cDNA or gDNA that made up the material.

Authors' analysis steps: Reference gene primer amplification yielded estimated nucleated cell counts. Profiling relied on immunoSEQ multiplex PCR, and the TCRdb table lists in-frame clones only, not all of them. Clone size and V and J calls were adopted from that table, with D and trimming inferred from the DNA. The top ten hold roughly 6.7% of the sample, which has 250,000 or so clones, approximately 88% seen once. Sequenced material: peripheral blood. The source of this sequence is a woman aged 30 to 39 with COVID-19, enrolled during active disease.

DNA of the CDR3: TGTGCCAGCAGCCTTAGCGGGGGGGCTACTGAGCAGTTCTTC. Its protein is CASSLSGGATEQFF. The gene calls are TRBV5-4 and TRBJ2-1, with 11 positions matching TRBD2. The germline gives CDR1 SGHNT, CDR2 YYREEE (reference sequence). This CDR3 comprises 14 residues. V shed 4 bases, J shed 9 bases, and the junction held 6 bases outside the gene matches.